This T cell receptor (beta chain) was obtained from a study of T cell clonotyping in hematopoietic cell transplantation. Assay used: immunoSEQ multiplex PCR; TCRdb lists only in-frame clones, some missing. This table holds 9,400 or so clones, roughly nine tenths found once. This CDR3 region has 15 residues. V lost 9 bases to trimming and J lost 1 base; unmatched junction nucleotides: 8. Germline V gene lookup returns CDR1 MNHNY and CDR2 SVGAGI (reference sequence). This specimen consisted of PBMCs, obtained 180 days after allogeneic stem cell transplant. V and J are TRBV6-6 and TRBJ1-3; TRBD1 matches at 8 bases. This clonotype originated in a human patient who had an allogeneic stem cell transplant, so the T cells may come from the graft donor. The donor label of this sample is uncertain. Some clones in this sample may be carry-over from other donors' samples. CDR3 coding DNA: TGTGCCAGTATGGCGGACAGGGCTTCTGGAAACACCATATATTTT. Translated: CASMADRASGNTIYF.